These 9 T cell receptor beta chains were all obtained from the same sample, sequenced in a study of blood T cell repertoires in COVID-19. The method was immunoSEQ multiplex PCR; TCRdb's version includes in-frame clones alone and lacks a portion of them. This sample has about 230,000 clones, with 85% to 90% found just once. The material sequenced was peripheral blood. The receptors were sampled from a man aged 45-65 years with COVID-19, enrolled during active disease.

This clone was observed a few times. The rearrangement links TRBV19 to TRBJ1-6; D possibly corresponds to TRBD1 (6 bases). CDR1 and CDR2 (germline): LNHDA, SQIVND (reference sequence). The CDR3 has 15 residues. V lost 7 bases and J lost 5, with 15 bases in between. CDR3 protein: CASTKQGSHNSPLHF. In nucleotides, the CDR3 is TGTGCCAGTACTAAACAGGGCAGTCATAATTCACCCCTCCACTTT.

J is TRBJ1-5 and V is TRBV7-2, with 10 bases fitting TRBD1. There are 17 residues in the CDR3. Unmatched junction bases numbered 12, after V lost 5 bases and J lost 5 bases. Germline V gives CDR1 SGHTA, CDR2 FQGNSA. CDR3 sequence: CASSPNAGTGEDQPQHF. The CDR3 region has the DNA TGTGCCAGCAGCCCCAACGCCGGGACAGGGGAGGATCAGCCCCAGCATTTT.

The J gene is TRBJ2-7, the V gene TRBV5-4; 10 bases fit TRBD1. J lost 5 bases, V lost 4 bases, and 12 bases had no gene match. The CDR3 is 16 amino acids. Per germline, CDR1 SGHNT and CDR2 YYREEE (reference sequence). The CDR3 DNA sequence: TGTGCCAGCAGCATGACATGGGACAGGGGCAGGAACGAGCAGTACTTC. Its protein is CASSMTWDRGRNEQYF.

The V call is TRBV3-1 (or the pseudogene TRBV3-2), the J call TRBJ2-2; D might be TRBD2 (6 bases). This CDR3 contains 15 residues. Germline CDR1 reads LGHDT; CDR2 reads YNNKEL (reference sequence). V gave up 4 bases and J gave up 6 bases, with 15 bases separating them. The CDR3 coding sequence is TGTGCCAGCAGCCCTTCGGGGCGGAGGGCCGGGGAGCTGTTTTTT. As protein: CASSPSGRRAGELFF.

The V gene is TRBV23-1, the J gene TRBJ1-6; D call uncertain. TRBV23-1 counts as an open reading frame of uncertain function. The germline V and J ends were trimmed by 0 bases and 0 bases, with 6 bases remaining between them. This CDR3 spans 16 amino acids. In DNA form, the CDR3 reads TGCGCCAGCAGTCAATCGGGCAGCTCCTATAATTCACCCCTCCACTTT. Its translation is CASSQSGSSYNSPLHF.

The rearrangement joins TRBV9 to TRBJ2-7; 11 bases are a match to TRBD2. The CDR3 covers 15 residues. The V segment lost 4 bases and the J segment 2 bases; nucleotides outside the gene matches: 5. From germline, CDR1 is SGDLS and CDR2 YYNGEE. CDR3 protein: CASSPRLAGTYEQYF. The CDR3 DNA follows: TGTGCCAGCAGCCCGCGACTAGCGGGGACCTACGAGCAGTACTTC. The full variable domain, in which reference TRBV9 and TRBJ2-7 provide the parts outside the CDR3, is DSGVTQTPKHLITATGQRVTLRCSPRSGDLSVYWYQQSLDQGLQFLIQYYNGEERAKGNILERFSAQQFPDLHSELNLSSLELGDSALYFCASSPRLAGTYEQYFGPGTRLTVT.

The rearrangement uses TRBV6-2 or TRBV6-3 and TRBJ2-7; TRBD1 is a possible D gene (6 bases). Per the germline V gene, CDR1 is MNHEY and CDR2 is SVGEGT. CDR3 length: 13 amino acids. V was trimmed by 5 bases and J by 3 bases, leaving 11 bases between them. CDR3 coding DNA: TGTGCCAGCAGTCCCTGGGACATCTACGAGCAGTACTTC. Its translation: CASSPWDIYEQYF.

The chain is built from TRBV4-2 and TRBJ2-7, with 7 bases identical to TRBD1. The CDR3 is made up of 18 amino acids. Trimming cost V 0 bases and J 6 bases; bases outside gene matches: 17. CDR1 LGHNA and CDR2 YNFKEQ come from the germline V gene. Here the CDR3 reads CASSQDTPATGSFGEQYF. CDR3 coding DNA: TGTGCCAGCAGCCAAGATACCCCCGCGACAGGGTCGTTCGGCGAGCAGTACTTC.

The rearrangement joins TRBV7-2 to TRBJ1-5; D is unresolved. Trimming cost V 5 bases and J 5 bases, with 10 bases left between them. This CDR3 is built from 13 residues. Germline values: CDR1 SGHTA, CDR2 FQGNSA. The CDR3: CASSPQPDQPQHF. The CDR3 coding sequence is TGTGCCAGCAGCCCCCAACCAGATCAGCCCCAGCATTTT. Variable domain in full (rest from reference TRBV7-2 and TRBJ1-5): GAGVSQSPSNKVTEKGKDVELRCDPISGHTALYWYRQSLGQGLEFLIYFQGNSAPDKSGLPSDRFSAERTGGSVSTLTIQRTQQEDSAVYLCASSPQPDQPQHFGDGTRLSIL.